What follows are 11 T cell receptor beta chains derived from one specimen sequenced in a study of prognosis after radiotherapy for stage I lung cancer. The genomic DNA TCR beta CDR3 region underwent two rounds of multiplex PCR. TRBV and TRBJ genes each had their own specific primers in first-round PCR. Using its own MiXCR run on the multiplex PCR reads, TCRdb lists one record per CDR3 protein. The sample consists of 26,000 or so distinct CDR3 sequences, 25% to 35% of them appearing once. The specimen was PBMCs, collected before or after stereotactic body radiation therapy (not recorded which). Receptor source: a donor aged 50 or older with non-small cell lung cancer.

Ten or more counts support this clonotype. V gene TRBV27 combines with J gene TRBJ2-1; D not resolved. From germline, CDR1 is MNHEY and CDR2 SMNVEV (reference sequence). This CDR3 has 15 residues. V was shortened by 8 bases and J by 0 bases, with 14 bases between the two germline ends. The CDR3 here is CASQNWQSSYNEQFF. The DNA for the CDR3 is TGTGCCAGCCAAAACTGGCAAAGCTCCTACAATGAGCAGTTCTTC.

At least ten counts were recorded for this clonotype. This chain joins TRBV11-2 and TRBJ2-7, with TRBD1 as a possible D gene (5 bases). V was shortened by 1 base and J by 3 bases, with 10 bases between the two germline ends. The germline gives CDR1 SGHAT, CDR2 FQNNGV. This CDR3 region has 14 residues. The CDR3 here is CASSLAQVNYEQYF. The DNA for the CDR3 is TGTGCCAGCAGCTTAGCACAGGTGAACTACGAGCAGTACTTC.

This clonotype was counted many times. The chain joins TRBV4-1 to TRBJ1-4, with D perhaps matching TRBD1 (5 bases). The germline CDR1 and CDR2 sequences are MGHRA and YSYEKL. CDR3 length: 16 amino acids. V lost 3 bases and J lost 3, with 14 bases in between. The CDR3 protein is CASSHLQGWPNEKLFF. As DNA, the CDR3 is TGCGCCAGCAGCCACCTCCAGGGTTGGCCTAATGAAAAACTGTTTTTT.

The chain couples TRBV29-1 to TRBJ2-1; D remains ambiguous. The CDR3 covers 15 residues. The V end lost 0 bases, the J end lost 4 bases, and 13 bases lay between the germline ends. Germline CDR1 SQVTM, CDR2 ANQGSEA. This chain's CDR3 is CSVEDVLISYNEQFF. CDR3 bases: TGCAGCGTTGAAGATGTGTTGATCTCTTACAATGAGCAGTTCTTC.

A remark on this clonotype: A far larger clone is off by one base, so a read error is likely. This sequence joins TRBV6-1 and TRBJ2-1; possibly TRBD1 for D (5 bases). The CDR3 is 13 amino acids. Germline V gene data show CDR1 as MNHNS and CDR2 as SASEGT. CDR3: CVSSSGHNNEQFF. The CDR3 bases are TGTGTCAGCAGTTCAGGACACAACAATGAGCAGTTCTTC.

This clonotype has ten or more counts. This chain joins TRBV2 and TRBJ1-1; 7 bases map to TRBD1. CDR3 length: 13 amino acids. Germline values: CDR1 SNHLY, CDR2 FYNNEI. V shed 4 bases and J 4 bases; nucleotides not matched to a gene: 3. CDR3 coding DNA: TGTGCCAGCAGTGGACAGGGAGGCACTGAAGCTTTCTTT. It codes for CASSGQGGTEAFF.

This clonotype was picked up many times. In DNA, the CDR3 is TGTGCCAGCAGTTCCGCGGGACAGGCCCTCTACGAGCAGTACTTC. Its translation is CASSSAGQALYEQYF. V usage is TRBV28 and J usage is TRBJ2-7; the match to TRBD1 covers 8 bases. The germline V gene has CDR1 MDHEN and CDR2 SYDVKM. J was trimmed by 3 bases and V by 4 bases; bases with no gene match: 8. CDR3 length: 15 residues.

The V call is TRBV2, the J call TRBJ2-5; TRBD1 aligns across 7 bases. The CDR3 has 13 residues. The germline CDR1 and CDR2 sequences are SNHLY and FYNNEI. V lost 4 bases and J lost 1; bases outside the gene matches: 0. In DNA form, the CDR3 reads TGTGCCAGCAGTGGGGACAGCCAAGAGACCCAGTACTTC. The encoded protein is CASSGDSQETQYF.

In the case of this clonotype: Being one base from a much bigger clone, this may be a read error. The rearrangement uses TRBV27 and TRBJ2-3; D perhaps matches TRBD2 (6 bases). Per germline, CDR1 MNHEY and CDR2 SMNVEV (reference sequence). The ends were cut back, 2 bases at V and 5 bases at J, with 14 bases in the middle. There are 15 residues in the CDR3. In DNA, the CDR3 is TGTGCCAGCAGTTTAATGGGGGGAAGAATAGATACGCAGTATTTT. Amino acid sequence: CASSLMGGRIDTQYF.

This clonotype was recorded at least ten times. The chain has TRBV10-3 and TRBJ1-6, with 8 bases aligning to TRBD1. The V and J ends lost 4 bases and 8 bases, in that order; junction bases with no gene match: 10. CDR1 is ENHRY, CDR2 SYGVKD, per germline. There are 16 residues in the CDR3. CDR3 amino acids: CAISGGGRGQDSPLHF. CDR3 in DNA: TGTGCCATCAGTGGAGGGGGCAGGGGGCAGGATTCACCCCTCCACTTT.

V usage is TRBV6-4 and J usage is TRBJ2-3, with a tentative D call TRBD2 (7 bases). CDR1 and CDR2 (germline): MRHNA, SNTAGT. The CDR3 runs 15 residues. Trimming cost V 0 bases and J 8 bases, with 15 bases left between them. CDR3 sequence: CASSDSPSGQTTQYF. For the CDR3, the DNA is TGTGCCAGCAGTGACTCGCCTAGCGGACAGACTACGCAGTATTTT.